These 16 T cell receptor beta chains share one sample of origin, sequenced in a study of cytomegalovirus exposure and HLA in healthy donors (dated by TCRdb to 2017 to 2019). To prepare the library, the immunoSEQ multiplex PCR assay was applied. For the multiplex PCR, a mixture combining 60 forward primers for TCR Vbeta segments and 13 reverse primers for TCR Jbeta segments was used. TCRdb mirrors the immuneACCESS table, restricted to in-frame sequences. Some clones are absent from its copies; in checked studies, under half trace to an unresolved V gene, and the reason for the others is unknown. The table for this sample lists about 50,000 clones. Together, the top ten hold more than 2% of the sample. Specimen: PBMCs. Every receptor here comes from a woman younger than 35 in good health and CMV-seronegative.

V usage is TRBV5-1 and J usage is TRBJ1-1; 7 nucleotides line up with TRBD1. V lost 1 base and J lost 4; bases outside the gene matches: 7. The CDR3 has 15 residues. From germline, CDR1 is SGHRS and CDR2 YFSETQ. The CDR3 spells CASSLRAGGGTEAFF. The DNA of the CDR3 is TGCGCCAGCAGCTTGAGGGCAGGGGGTGGCACTGAAGCTTTCTTT. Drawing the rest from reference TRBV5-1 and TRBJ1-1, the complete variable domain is KAGVTQTPRYLIKTRGQQVTLSCSPISGHRSVSWYQQTPGQGLQFLFEYFSETQRNKGNFPGRFSGRQFSNSRSEMNVSTLELGDSALYLCASSLRAGGGTEAFFGQGTRLTVV.

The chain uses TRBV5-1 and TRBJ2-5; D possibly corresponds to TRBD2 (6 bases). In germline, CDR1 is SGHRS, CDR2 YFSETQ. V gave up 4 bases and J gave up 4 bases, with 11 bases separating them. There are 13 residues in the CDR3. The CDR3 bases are TGCGCCAGCAGCCCTGCGGGGCCAGAGACCCAGTACTTC. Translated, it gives CASSPAGPETQYF.

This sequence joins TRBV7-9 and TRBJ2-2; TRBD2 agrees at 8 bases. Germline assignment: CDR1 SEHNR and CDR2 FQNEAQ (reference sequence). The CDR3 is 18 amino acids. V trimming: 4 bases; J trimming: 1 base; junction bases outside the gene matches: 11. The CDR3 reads CASSSPILAGQNTGELFF. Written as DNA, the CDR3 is TGTGCCAGCAGCTCTCCGATCTTAGCGGGACAGAACACCGGGGAGCTGTTTTTT.

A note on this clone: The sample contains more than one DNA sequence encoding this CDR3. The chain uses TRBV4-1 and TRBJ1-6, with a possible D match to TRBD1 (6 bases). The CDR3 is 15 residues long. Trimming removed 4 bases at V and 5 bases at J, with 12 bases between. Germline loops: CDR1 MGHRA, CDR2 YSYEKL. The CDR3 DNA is TGCGCCAGCAGCCCGAGACAGGCTAATAATTCACCCCTCCACTTT. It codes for CASSPRQANNSPLHF.

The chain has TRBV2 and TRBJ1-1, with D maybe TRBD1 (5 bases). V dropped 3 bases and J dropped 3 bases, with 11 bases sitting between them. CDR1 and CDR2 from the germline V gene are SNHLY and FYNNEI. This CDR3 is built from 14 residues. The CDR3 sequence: CASSDFRADTEAFF. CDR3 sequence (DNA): TGTGCCAGCAGTGATTTCAGGGCTGACACTGAAGCTTTCTTT.

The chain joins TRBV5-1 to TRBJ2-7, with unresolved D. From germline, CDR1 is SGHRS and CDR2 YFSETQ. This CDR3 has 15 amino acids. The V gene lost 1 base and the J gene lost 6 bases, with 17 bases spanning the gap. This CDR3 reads CASSLTTLDSSEQYF. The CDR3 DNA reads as TGCGCCAGCAGCTTGACTACCCTGGATTCGTCCGAGCAGTACTTC. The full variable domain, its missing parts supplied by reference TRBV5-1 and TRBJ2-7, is KAGVTQTPRYLIKTRGQQVTLSCSPISGHRSVSWYQQTPGQGLQFLFEYFSETQRNKGNFPGRFSGRQFSNSRSEMNVSTLELGDSALYLCASSLTTLDSSEQYFGPGTRLTVT.

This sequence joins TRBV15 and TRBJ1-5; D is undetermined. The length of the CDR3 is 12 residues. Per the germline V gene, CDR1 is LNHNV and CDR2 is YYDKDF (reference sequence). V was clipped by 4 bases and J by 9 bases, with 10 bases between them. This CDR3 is CATSNVAWPQHF. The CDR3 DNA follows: TGTGCCACCAGCAACGTGGCTTGGCCCCAGCATTTT.

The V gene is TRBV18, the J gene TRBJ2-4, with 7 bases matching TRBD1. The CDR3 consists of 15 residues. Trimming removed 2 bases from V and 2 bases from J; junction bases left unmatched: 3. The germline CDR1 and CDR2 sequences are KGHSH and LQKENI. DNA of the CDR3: TGTGCCAGCTCACCAATACAGGGGTCCAAAAACATTCAGTACTTC. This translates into CASSPIQGSKNIQYF. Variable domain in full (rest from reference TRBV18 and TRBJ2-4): NAGVMQNPRHLVRRRGQEARLRCSPMKGHSHVYWYRQLPEEGLKFMVYLQKENIIDESGMPKERFSAEFPKEGPSILRIQQVVRGDSAAYFCASSPIQGSKNIQYFGAGTRLSVL.

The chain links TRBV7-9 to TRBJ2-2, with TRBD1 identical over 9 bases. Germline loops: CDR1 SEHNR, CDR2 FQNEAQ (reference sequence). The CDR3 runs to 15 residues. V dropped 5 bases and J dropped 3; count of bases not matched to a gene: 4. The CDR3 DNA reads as TGTGCCAGCAGCGTGGGACAGGGATACACCGGGGAGCTGTTTTTT. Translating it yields CASSVGQGYTGELFF.

The CDR3 reads CASSSFGTSEDEQFF. DNA for the CDR3: TGTGCCAGCAGCTCGTTTGGGACTAGCGAAGATGAGCAGTTCTTC. The chain couples TRBV7-8 to TRBJ2-1, with 10 bases identical to TRBD2. Germline V lookup: CDR1 SGHVS, CDR2 FQNEAQ. CDR3 length equals 15 residues. The V segment lost 4 bases and the J segment 8 bases; nucleotides outside the gene matches: 8.

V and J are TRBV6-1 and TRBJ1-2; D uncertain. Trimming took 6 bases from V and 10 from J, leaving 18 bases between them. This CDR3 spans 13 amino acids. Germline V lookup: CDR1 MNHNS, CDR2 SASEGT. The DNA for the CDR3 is TGTGCCAGCAGACTAACGTGGGAGGGCCTCTACACCTTC. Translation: CASRLTWEGLYTF.

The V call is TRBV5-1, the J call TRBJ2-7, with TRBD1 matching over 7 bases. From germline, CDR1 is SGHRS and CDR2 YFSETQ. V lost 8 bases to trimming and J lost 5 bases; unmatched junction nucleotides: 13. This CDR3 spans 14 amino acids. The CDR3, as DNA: TGCGCCAGTCGGACCCGGACAGGTTTGCACGAGCAGTACTTC. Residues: CASRTRTGLHEQYF.

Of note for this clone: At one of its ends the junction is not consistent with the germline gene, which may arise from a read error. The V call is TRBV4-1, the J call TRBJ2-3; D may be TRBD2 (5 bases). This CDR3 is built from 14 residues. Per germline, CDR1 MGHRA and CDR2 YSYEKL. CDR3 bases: TGCGCCAGCCAGGCAGGAGGACTCACAGATAAGCAGTATTTT. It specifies CASQAGGLTDKQYF.

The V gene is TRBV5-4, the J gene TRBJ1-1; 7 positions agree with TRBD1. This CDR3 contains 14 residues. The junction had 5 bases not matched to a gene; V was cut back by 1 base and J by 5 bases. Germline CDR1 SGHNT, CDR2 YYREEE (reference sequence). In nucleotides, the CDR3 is TGTGCCAGCAGCTTGACACAGGGGAAAACTGAAGCTTTCTTT. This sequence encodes CASSLTQGKTEAFF.

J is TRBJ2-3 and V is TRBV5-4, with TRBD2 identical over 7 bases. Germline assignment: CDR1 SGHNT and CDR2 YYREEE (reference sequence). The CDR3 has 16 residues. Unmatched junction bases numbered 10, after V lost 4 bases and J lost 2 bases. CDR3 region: CASSGSGPAYTDTQYF. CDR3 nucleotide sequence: TGTGCCAGCAGCGGTAGCGGGCCAGCCTACACAGATACGCAGTATTTT.

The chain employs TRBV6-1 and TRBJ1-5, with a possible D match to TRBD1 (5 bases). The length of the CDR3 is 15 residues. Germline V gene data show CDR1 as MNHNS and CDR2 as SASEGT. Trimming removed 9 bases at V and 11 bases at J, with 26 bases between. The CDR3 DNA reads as TGTGCCAGTCAATTGGGGAACCGGGGGTTGGGGGCCCAGCATTTT. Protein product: CASQLGNRGLGAQHF.